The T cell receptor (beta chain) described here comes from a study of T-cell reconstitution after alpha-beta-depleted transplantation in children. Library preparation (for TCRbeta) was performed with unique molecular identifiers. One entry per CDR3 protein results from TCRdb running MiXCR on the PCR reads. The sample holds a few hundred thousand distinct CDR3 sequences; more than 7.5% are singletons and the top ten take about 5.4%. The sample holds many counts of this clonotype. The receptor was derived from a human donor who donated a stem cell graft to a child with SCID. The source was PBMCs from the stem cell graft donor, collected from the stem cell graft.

Here the CDR3 reads CATSRGSDTQYF. The CDR3 DNA reads as TGTGCCACCAGCAGAGGGTCAGATACGCAGTATTTT. The chain employs TRBV15 and TRBJ2-3; D unclear. CDR1 LNHNV and CDR2 YYDKDF come from the germline V gene (reference sequence). The CDR3 covers 12 residues. The V end was cut by 1 base, the J end by 4 bases, with 3 bases between. Complete variable domain (other parts from reference TRBV15 and TRBJ2-3): DAMVIQNPRYQVTQFGKPVTLSCSQTLNHNVMYWYQQKSSQAPKLLFHYYDKDFNNEADTPDNFQSRRPNTSFCFLDIRSPGLGDTAMYLCATSRGSDTQYFGPGTRLTVL.